Shown below are 22 T cell receptor beta chains from a single sample sequenced in a study of blood T cell repertoires in COVID-19. TCRdb's table, derived via immunoSEQ multiplex PCR, lists solely in-frame clones and lacks some. The sample carries about 200,000 clones, less than 90% recorded once. Sample: peripheral blood. These receptor sequences come from a woman in her fifties or sixties with acute or convalescent COVID-19.

The chain combines TRBV7-9 with TRBJ2-1; 7 bases are shared with TRBD1. V lost 6 bases to trimming and J lost 4 bases; unmatched junction nucleotides: 9. The germline gives CDR1 SEHNR, CDR2 FQNEAQ (reference sequence). There are 15 residues in the CDR3. CDR3 sequence (DNA): TGTGCCAGCAGGCCTCCGGGACAGAGTTACAATGAGCAGTTCTTC. Its translation is CASRPPGQSYNEQFF.

The rearrangement uses TRBV15 and TRBJ2-7; D is perhaps TRBD1 (5 bases). The CDR3 consists of 16 residues. CDR1 and CDR2 (germline): LNHNV, YYDKDF (reference sequence). The V and J ends lost 0 bases and 2 bases respectively, with 14 bases between them. The CDR3 region is CATSRDRTGYPYEQYF. CDR3 nucleotides: TGTGCCACCAGCAGAGATCGCACAGGTTATCCCTACGAGCAGTACTTC.

The chain recombines TRBV7-2 with TRBJ2-3, with TRBD1 as a possible D gene (6 bases). This CDR3 spans 16 amino acids. Trimming took 5 bases from V and 4 from J, leaving 19 bases between them. CDR1 SGHTA and CDR2 FQGNSA come from the germline V gene. The CDR3, as DNA: TGTGCCAGCAGCCAGCGGAACAGGGTCACCTCAGATACGCAGTATTTT. It codes for CASSQRNRVTSDTQYF.

The rearrangement links TRBV7-3 to TRBJ1-6, with 7 nucleotides matching TRBD1. Germline V gene lookup returns CDR1 SGHTA and CDR2 FQGTGA. The CDR3 has 15 amino acids. V was clipped by 1 base and J by 7 bases; unmatched bases: 4. CDR3 sequence: CASSLNTGANSPLHF. In nucleotides, the CDR3 is TGTGCCAGCAGCTTAAACACAGGGGCGAATTCACCCCTCCACTTT.

This clone has just one count. The rearrangement links TRBV4-3 to TRBJ2-5; TRBD2 aligns across 13 bases. V shed 2 bases, J shed 5 bases, and the junction held 2 bases outside the gene matches. Germline loops: CDR1 LGHNA, CDR2 YSLEER. This CDR3 is built from 15 residues. Here the CDR3 DNA reads TGCGCCAGCAGCCAAAAGACTAGCGGGGGGGAGACCCAGTACTTC. Amino acids: CASSQKTSGGETQYF.

The chain is built from TRBV7-6 and TRBJ2-3; D might be TRBD2 (7 bases). The CDR3 loop spans 15 amino acids. Trimming removed 5 bases at V and 4 bases at J, with 16 bases between. Germline V gives CDR1 SGHVS, CDR2 FNYEAQ. CDR3 residues: CASSPVGGAPDTQYF. For the CDR3, the DNA is TGTGCCAGCAGCCCAGTGGGGGGGGCCCCAGATACGCAGTATTTT.

This clone was detected a few times. The chain combines TRBV11-3 with TRBJ1-6; the D gene is possibly TRBD1 (5 bases). Trimming pared 2 bases from V and 9 bases from J, leaving 8 bases between. This CDR3 has 13 amino acids. The V gene's germline CDR1 is SGHNT and CDR2 YENEEA. CDR3 sequence: CASSLQGGSPLHF. CDR3 in DNA: TGTGCCAGCAGCTTACAGGGTGGTTCACCCCTCCACTTT.

The chain joins TRBV24-1 to TRBJ2-7, with a weak D call TRBD1 (5 bases). Germline loops: CDR1 KGHDR, CDR2 SFDVKD. The ends were cut back, 3 bases at V and 3 bases at J, with 8 bases in the middle. The CDR3 has 13 residues. The CDR3: CATSDGGHYEQYF. In DNA, the CDR3 is TGTGCCACCAGTGATGGCGGACACTACGAGCAGTACTTC.

The chain combines TRBV6-6 with TRBJ1-6, with TRBD1 matching over 11 bases. After removal of 5 bases from V and 5 bases from J, the junction contained 11 bases not matched to a gene. Per germline, CDR1 MNHNY and CDR2 SVGAGI (reference sequence). This CDR3 is built from 18 residues. The CDR3 bases are TGTGCCAGCAGTCCACGAGGACAGGGGGCGCGTAATAATTCACCCCTCCACTTT. Translated: CASSPRGQGARNNSPLHF.

This chain connects TRBV6-5 to TRBJ2-5; D not resolved. Germline CDR1 is MNHEY and CDR2 is SVGAGI. CDR3 size: 12 residues. V lost 6 bases to trimming and J lost 5 bases, with 10 bases between them. The DNA for the CDR3 is TGTGCCAGCAGCGCGTTCGGGGAGACCCAGTACTTC. This translates into CASSAFGETQYF.

The genes are TRBV18 and TRBJ2-7, with D tentatively TRBD1 (7 bases). Germline V lookup: CDR1 KGHSH, CDR2 LQKENI. This CDR3 region has 14 residues. Trimming cost V 6 bases and J 4 bases, with 16 bases left between them. The CDR3 nucleotides are TGTGCCAGCTCCTCCGGAGGGGGCAAGTACGAGCAGTACTTC. Translation gives CASSSGGGKYEQYF. The full variable domain, completed using reference TRBV18 and TRBJ2-7, is NAGVMQNPRHLVRRRGQEARLRCSPMKGHSHVYWYRQLPEEGLKFMVYLQKENIIDESGMPKERFSAEFPKEGPSILRIQQVVRGDSAAYFCASSSGGGKYEQYFGPGTRLTVT.

The J gene is TRBJ2-2, the V gene TRBV19; 9 bases match TRBD1. Germline CDR1 reads LNHDA; CDR2 reads SQIVND (reference sequence). The J segment lost 6 bases and the V segment lost 6 bases, leaving 2 bases of the junction unmatched. This CDR3 is built from 13 residues. The CDR3 DNA follows: TGTGCCAGTAGGGACAGGGGATCCGGGGAGCTGTTTTTT. The encoded protein is CASRDRGSGELFF.

This sequence joins TRBV5-3 and TRBJ2-3, with 13 positions matching TRBD2. TRBV5-3 is an ORF; its function is uncertain. The J segment lost 3 bases and the V segment lost 0 bases, leaving 13 bases of the junction unmatched. The CDR3 spans 20 residues. CDR3 in DNA: TGTGCCAGAAGCTTGGTTGGACTAGCGGGGGCCCGCCAGGATACAGATACGCAGTATTTT. This sequence encodes CARSLVGLAGARQDTDTQYF.

This clone turned up a few times. The chain carries TRBV27 and TRBJ1-6; D gene ambiguous. Germline CDR1 is MNHEY and CDR2 is SMNVEV (reference sequence). The CDR3 loop spans 17 amino acids. Deletions cut 2 bases from V and 8 bases from J, with 19 bases between. The CDR3, as DNA: TGTGCCAGCAGTTTAGAACACCCCTCGCTGGCCCATTCACCCCTCCACTTT. Its translation: CASSLEHPSLAHSPLHF.

The chain joins TRBV19 to TRBJ2-7; 9 bases match TRBD1. The germline V gene has CDR1 LNHDA and CDR2 SQIVND (reference sequence). The CDR3 extends over 14 amino acids. J lost 3 bases, V lost 7 bases, and 7 bases had no gene match. CDR3 sequence reads: CASKPQGAGYEQYF. The CDR3 DNA follows: TGTGCCAGTAAACCACAGGGGGCGGGCTACGAGCAGTACTTC. Using reference TRBV19 and TRBJ2-7 for the parts outside the CDR3, the full variable domain is DGGITQSPKYLFRKEGQNVTLSCEQNLNHDAMYWYRQDPGQGLRLIYYSQIVNDFQKGDIAEGYSVSREKKESFPLTVTSAQKNPTAFYLCASKPQGAGYEQYFGPGTRLTVT.

V and J are TRBV6-1 and TRBJ1-3; TRBD1 might be the D (6 bases). This CDR3 has 18 amino acids. V was cut by 0 bases and J by 0 bases, with 15 bases left in between. CDR1 and CDR2 (germline): MNHNS, SASEGT. The chain's CDR3 is CASSEAKDSRRSGNTIYF. CDR3 DNA sequence: TGTGCCAGCAGTGAAGCGAAGGACAGTCGCCGCTCTGGAAACACCATATATTTT.

The rearrangement joins TRBV7-2 to TRBJ1-1; D gene unclear. This CDR3 is 14 amino acids long. With 1 base removed from V and 12 bases from J, the gap between germline ends came to 18 bases. Germline-derived CDR1 and CDR2 are SGHTA and FQGNSA. CDR3 amino acids: CASSLETVVKRTFF. The CDR3 bases are TGTGCCAGCAGCTTAGAAACGGTCGTGAAGAGGACTTTCTTT.

This chain links TRBV9 with TRBJ2-7, with no clear D. The germline V gene encodes CDR1 SGDLS and CDR2 YYNGEE. V was shortened by 0 bases and J by 3 bases, with 10 bases between the two germline ends. CDR3 length equals 14 residues. CDR3 nucleotides: TGTGCCAGCAGCGTAGGTTACAGTAACTACGAGCAGTACTTC. Encoded protein: CASSVGYSNYEQYF.

The table lists this clone with a count of one. V usage is TRBV7-9 and J usage is TRBJ1-1; D call uncertain. CDR1 and CDR2 from the germline V gene are SEHNR and FQNEAQ (reference sequence). Trimming took off 3 bases at V and 0 bases at J, with 8 bases between the two ends. The length of the CDR3 is 14 residues. The CDR3: CASSFMAVNTEAFF. CDR3 coding DNA: TGTGCCAGCAGCTTTATGGCAGTGAACACTGAAGCTTTCTTT. The full variable domain, in which reference TRBV7-9 and TRBJ1-1 provide the parts outside the CDR3, is DTGVSQNPRHKITKRGQNVTFRCDPISEHNRLYWYRQTLGQGPEFLTYFQNEAQLEKSRLLSDRFSAERPKGSFSTLEIQRTEQGDSAMYLCASSFMAVNTEAFFGQGTRLTVV.

The chain combines TRBV7-9 with TRBJ1-3, with unresolved D. The CDR3 length is 11 residues. The V gene's germline CDR1 is SEHNR and CDR2 FQNEAQ (reference sequence). V gave up 2 bases and J gave up 9 bases, with 5 bases separating them. The CDR3 region is CASSLQATIYF. The CDR3 DNA follows: TGTGCCAGCAGCTTACAAGCCACCATATATTTT. Full variable domain (rest looked up from reference TRBV7-9 and TRBJ1-3): DTGVSQNPRHKITKRGQNVTFRCDPISEHNRLYWYRQTLGQGPEFLTYFQNEAQLEKSRLLSDRFSAERPKGSFSTLEIQRTEQGDSAMYLCASSLQATIYFGEGSWLTVV.

The chain recombines TRBV15 with TRBJ2-1; unclear D gene. V shed 0 bases and J shed 6 bases, with 21 bases lying between them. CDR3 length equals 18 residues. The germline V gene encodes CDR1 LNHNV and CDR2 YYDKDF (reference sequence). In DNA form, the CDR3 reads TGTGCCACCAGCAGAGATGACTTTTTCGGAGAGGCGACCAATGAGCAGTTCTTC. Protein product: CATSRDDFFGEATNEQFF.

This chain joins TRBV11-2 and TRBJ2-3; 10 bases line up with TRBD2. The CDR3 has 17 amino acids. V dropped 5 bases and J dropped 6; count of bases not matched to a gene: 14. Germline CDR1 is SGHAT and CDR2 is FQNNGV. This CDR3 reads CASSLRLAGVGADTQYF. CDR3 coding DNA: TGTGCCAGCAGCCTTAGGCTAGCGGGGGTGGGGGCCGATACGCAGTATTTT.